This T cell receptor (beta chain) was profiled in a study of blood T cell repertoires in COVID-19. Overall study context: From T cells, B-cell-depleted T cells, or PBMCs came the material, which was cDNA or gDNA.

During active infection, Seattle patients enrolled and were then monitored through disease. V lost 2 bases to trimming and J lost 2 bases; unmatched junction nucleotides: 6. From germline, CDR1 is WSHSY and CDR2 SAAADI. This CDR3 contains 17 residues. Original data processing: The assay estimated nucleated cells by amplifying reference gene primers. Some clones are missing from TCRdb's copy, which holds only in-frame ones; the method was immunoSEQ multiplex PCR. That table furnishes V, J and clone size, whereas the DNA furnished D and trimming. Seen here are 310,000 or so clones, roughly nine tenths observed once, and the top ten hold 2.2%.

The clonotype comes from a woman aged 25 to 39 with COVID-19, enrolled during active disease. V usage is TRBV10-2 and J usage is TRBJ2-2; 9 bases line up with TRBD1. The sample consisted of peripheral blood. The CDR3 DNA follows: TGCGCCAGCAGTGAGCCAAGGGACAGGGCCAACACCGGGGAGCTGTTTTTT. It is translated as CASSEPRDRANTGELFF.